This T cell receptor (beta chain) was observed in a study of OX40 agonist ivuxolimab in advanced cancers. Study details: Participants averaged about 60 years of age (range about 23 to 80) and were around 85% male. Broader study findings: Expansion of clones was among the lowest in partial responders at 0.1-3.0 mg/kg.

Blood specimens came from baseline, cycle 4 day 1, and cycle 7 day 1. A word on this clone: Its antigen is unknown.

Using immunoSEQ multiplex PCR, the repertoire was profiled, and TCRdb retains in-frame clones only, with some absent. This table holds some 91,000 clones, around 87% found once. CDR3 size: 14 residues. V was clipped by 10 bases and J by 4 bases, with 20 bases between them. Germline V gene lookup returns CDR1 SGDLS and CDR2 YYNGEE. This clonotype was obtained from an adult with an advanced solid tumor such as melanoma, head and neck, liver or kidney cancer. Sample: CD4+ or CD8+ T cells sorted from blood, taken in a trial of the OX40 agonist ivuxolimab. J is TRBJ2-5 and V is TRBV9; a weak D match, TRBD2 (5 bases). The CDR3 DNA reads TGTGCCGGCCGGGGTATCAGTTTCCCAGAGACCCAGTACTTC. This translates into CAGRGISFPETQYF.